A selection of T cell receptor beta chains follows, all from one sample in a study of glioma-infiltrating T cells after dendritic cell vaccination. TCRdb keeps only in-frame clones here, not all; method: immunoSEQ multiplex PCR. The sample shows roughly 90,000 clones, just over 85% of them seen only once. Source: blood, taken before dendritic cell vaccination. The receptor source for this set is a human donor with glioblastoma. Each CDR3 is given with its conserved first and last residue. The D gene is left open where the match is weak. Clone size is stated in some rows and not others, as once, few, many or a class when expanded.

j_call,d_call,clone_size,v_call,cdr3_aa,cdr3_nt
TRBJ2-4,TRBD2,NA,TRBV5-1,CASRWGGLAGGDKNIQYF,TGCGCCAGCAGGTGGGGGGGACTAGCGGGAGGGGACAAAAACATTCAGTACTTC
TRBJ2-5,TRBD1,NA,TRBV9,CASSVDGAGGRLETQYF,TGTGCCAGCAGCGTAGATGGGGCAGGGGGTCGGTTGGAGACCCAGTACTTC
TRBJ2-7,NA,NA,TRBV10-1,CASSEASFSYEQYF,TGCGCCAGCAGTGAGGCCAGTTTCTCCTACGAGCAGTACTTC
TRBJ1-1,TRBD1,NA,TRBV7-3,CASSLTPTGGRTEAFF,TGTGCCAGCAGCTTAACACCGACAGGGGGGCGGACTGAAGCTTTCTTT
TRBJ1-2,TRBD1,NA,TRBV7-9,CASSFQGASGYTF,TGTGCCAGCAGCTTCCAGGGGGCGAGTGGCTACACCTTC
TRBJ2-7,TRBD1,NA,TRBV19,CASSITGQTYEQYF,TGTGCCAGTAGTATCACGGGACAGACCTACGAGCAGTACTTC
TRBJ1-1,TRBD1,NA,TRBV4-1,CASSQEVTGTSTEAFF,TGCGCCAGCAGCCAAGAGGTGACAGGGACGTCCACTGAAGCTTTCTTT
TRBJ1-6,NA,once,TRBV11-2,CASRVSLRNSPLHF,TGTGCCAGCAGGGTGAGTCTGAGAAATTCACCCCTCCACTTT
TRBJ2-7,TRBD1,NA,TRBV15,CATSAQRTGGYEQYF,TGTGCCACCAGCGCGCAACGGACAGGGGGCTACGAGCAGTACTTC
TRBJ1-1,TRBD1,NA,TRBV6-1,CASSEGQLNTEAFF,TGTGCCAGCAGTGAGGGACAGTTGAACACTGAAGCTTTCTTT
TRBJ2-7,NA,NA,TRBV5-4,CASRQGWSSYEQYF,TGTGCCAGCAGGCAGGGGTGGTCCTCCTACGAGCAGTACTTC
TRBJ2-1,NA,once,TRBV5-1,CASSPAGATSYNEQFF,TGCGCCAGCAGCCCCGCGGGGGCCACGAGCTACAATGAGCAGTTCTTC
TRBJ1-6,NA,NA,TRBV5-1,CASSLGQNNSPLHF,TGCGCCAGCAGCTTGGGACAAAATAATTCACCCCTCCACTTT
TRBJ2-1,TRBD2,NA,TRBV19,CASSISRLAGSYNEQFF,TGTGCCAGTAGTATTAGTCGACTAGCGGGCTCCTACAATGAGCAGTTCTTC
TRBJ2-2,TRBD1,NA,TRBV9,CASSVAGTGRGSGELFF,TGTGCCAGCAGCGTAGCCGGGACAGGGCGGGGAAGCGGGGAGCTGTTTTTT
TRBJ1-4,NA,NA,TRBV28,CASSPQGPTNEKLFF,TGTGCCAGCAGTCCGCAGGGTCCCACTAATGAAAAACTGTTTTTT
TRBJ2-6,NA,NA,TRBV4-1,CASSQGSGPSGANVLTF,TGCGCCAGCAGCCAAGGTTCAGGCCCCTCTGGGGCCAACGTCCTGACTTTC
TRBJ2-3,TRBD2,NA,TRBV7-9,CASSLLAGGSTDTQYF,TGTGCCAGCAGCCTCCTAGCGGGAGGGTCCACAGATACGCAGTATTTT
TRBJ2-3,NA,NA,TRBV15,CATSPNADTQYF,TGTGCCACCAGCCCCAACGCGGATACGCAGTATTTT
TRBJ2-3,NA,NA,TRBV5-4,CASSFRQNTDTQYF,TGTGCCAGCAGCTTCCGACAGAACACAGATACGCAGTATTTT
TRBJ1-2,NA,NA,TRBV29-1,CSVDAAQYGYTF,TGCAGCGTTGACGCGGCACAATATGGCTACACCTTC
TRBJ2-3,TRBD2,NA,TRBV14,CASSPQTSGRLEDTQYF,TGTGCCAGCAGCCCCCAGACTAGCGGGAGGTTAGAAGATACGCAGTATTTT
TRBJ2-3,TRBD1,NA,TRBV11-2,CASSSIQGAVNTQYF,TGTGCCAGCAGCTCGATTCAGGGGGCGGTAAATACGCAGTATTTT
TRBJ2-1,TRBD2,NA,TRBV7-3,CASSLSFTSGAYNEQFF,TGTGCCAGCAGCTTAAGTTTCACTAGCGGGGCGTACAATGAGCAGTTCTTC
TRBJ2-7,NA,NA,TRBV5-6,CASSSIGGGDYEQYF,TGTGCCAGCAGCTCCATTGGGGGAGGAGACTACGAGCAGTACTTC
TRBJ1-2,NA,NA,TRBV7-8,CASSSDPGFNLYGYTF,TGTGCCAGCAGCTCCGACCCAGGGTTTAATCTCTATGGCTACACCTTC
TRBJ2-3,NA,once,TRBV6-6,CASSYEATSTDTQYF,TGTGCCAGCAGTTACGAAGCGACTAGCACAGATACGCAGTATTTT
TRBJ2-1,TRBD1,NA,TRBV14,CASSLGQGFFDEQFF,TGTGCCAGCAGCCTCGGACAGGGATTTTTCGATGAGCAGTTCTTC
TRBJ2-6,NA,NA,TRBV27,CASSFRGSLSGANVLTF,TGTGCCAGCAGCTTCAGGGGCTCCCTCTCTGGGGCCAACGTCCTGACTTTC
TRBJ2-2,NA,once,TRBV7-3,CASSLTRDTGELFF,TGTGCCAGCAGCTTAACGCGGGATACCGGGGAGCTGTTTTTT
TRBJ2-1,NA,NA,TRBV11-3,CASSSLTGTYNEQFF,TGTGCCAGCAGCTCACTTACAGGAACCTACAATGAGCAGTTCTTC
TRBJ1-2,TRBD1,NA,TRBV7-6,CASSLAKPGQGSYGYTF,TGTGCCAGCAGCCTAGCAAAACCGGGACAGGGGTCCTATGGCTACACCTTC
TRBJ1-6,TRBD1,NA,TRBV7-3,CASSLRSQGASPLHF,TGTGCCAGCAGCTTAAGGTCGCAGGGGGCCTCACCCCTCCACTTT
TRBJ2-5,TRBD2,NA,TRBV19,CASTVAGGRGETQYF,TGTGCCAGTACCGTAGCGGGGGGCAGAGGAGAGACCCAGTACTTC
TRBJ2-7,TRBD2,NA,TRBV4-3,CASSQDLSGGLPYF,TGCGCCAGCAGCCAAGATCTTAGCGGGGGCCTCCCGTACTTC
TRBJ2-1,TRBD1,NA,TRBV5-4,CASSLNTGAQYNEQFF,TGTGCCAGCAGCTTGAATACAGGGGCCCAGTACAATGAGCAGTTCTTC
TRBJ2-7,NA,NA,TRBV15,CATSRDRTTATYEQYF,TGTGCCACCAGCAGAGACCGAACGACAGCGACCTACGAGCAGTACTTC
TRBJ1-2,NA,NA,TRBV20-1,CSDVEEHGYTF,TGCAGTGACGTCGAGGAGCATGGCTACACCTTC
TRBJ2-1,NA,NA,TRBV19,CASSIWGQVTYNEQFF,TGTGCCAGTAGTATCTGGGGGCAAGTAACCTACAATGAGCAGTTCTTC
TRBJ1-2,NA,NA,TRBV6-6,CASSYSLQPLLGTF,TGTGCCAGCAGTTACTCGTTGCAGCCCCTTCTAGGCACCTTC
TRBJ1-5,TRBD1,NA,TRBV5-6,CASSLRGPIQPQHF,TGTGCCAGCAGCTTGAGGGGGCCGATTCAGCCCCAGCATTTT
TRBJ2-7,NA,NA,TRBV11-3,CASSLGQAVIYEQYF,TGTGCCAGCAGCTTAGGACAGGCTGTAATCTACGAGCAGTACTTC